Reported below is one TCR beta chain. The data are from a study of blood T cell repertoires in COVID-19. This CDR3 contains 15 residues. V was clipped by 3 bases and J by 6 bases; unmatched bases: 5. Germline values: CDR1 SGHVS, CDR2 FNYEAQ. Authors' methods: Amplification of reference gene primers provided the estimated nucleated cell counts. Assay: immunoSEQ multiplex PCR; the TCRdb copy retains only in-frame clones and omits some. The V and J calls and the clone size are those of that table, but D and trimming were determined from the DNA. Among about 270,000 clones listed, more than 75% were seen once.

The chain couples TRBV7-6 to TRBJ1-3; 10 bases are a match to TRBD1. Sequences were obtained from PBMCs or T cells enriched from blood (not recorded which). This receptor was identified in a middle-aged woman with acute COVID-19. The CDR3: CASSFGTGDKNTIYF. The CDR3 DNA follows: TGTGCCAGCAGCTTCGGGACAGGGGACAAAAACACCATATATTTT.